Each of the 21 T cell receptor beta chains below was sequenced from the same sample in a study of T cells after yellow fever vaccination. TCRdb analysed the 5' RACE reads with MiXCR anew, one entry per CDR3 protein. This table holds approximately 550,000 distinct CDR3 sequences, roughly 14% found once. The material sequenced was PBMCs, taken on the day of the yellow fever booster vaccination. The receptors were sampled from a man aged 30 to 45 who received the YFV17D yellow fever vaccine.

This rearrangement joins TRBV6-2 or TRBV6-3 to TRBJ2-1, with 8 bases aligning to TRBD2. Trimming removed 7 bases from V and 0 bases from J; junction bases left unmatched: 11. CDR1 MNHEY and CDR2 SVGEGT come from the germline V gene. This CDR3 has 17 residues. The CDR3 loop reads CASTQPTSASSYNEQFF. Here the CDR3 DNA reads TGTGCCAGCACCCAACCGACTAGCGCGAGCTCCTACAATGAGCAGTTCTTC.

Ten or more counts support this clonotype. The chain is built from TRBV6-2 or TRBV6-3 and TRBJ2-1; TRBD2 aligns across 7 bases. CDR1 and CDR2 (germline): MNHEY, SVGEGT. The CDR3 runs to 12 residues. The J segment lost 9 bases and the V segment lost 6 bases, leaving 5 bases of the junction unmatched. CDR3 sequence: CASRERGGEQFF. The CDR3 bases are TGTGCCAGCAGGGAGCGGGGCGGTGAGCAGTTCTTC.

The CDR3 is CASSTYVGRDRYEQYF. CDR3 coding DNA: TGTGCCAGTAGTACGTACGTGGGACGGGATAGGTACGAGCAGTACTTC. The J gene is TRBJ2-7, the V gene TRBV19; D assignment may be TRBD1 or TRBD2 (5 bases each). The V gene lost 4 bases and the J gene lost 4 bases, with 20 bases spanning the gap. Germline assignment: CDR1 LNHDA and CDR2 SQIVND (reference sequence). The CDR3 covers 16 residues.

This clonotype has just a few counts. The V gene is TRBV20-1, the J gene TRBJ2-5; the D is unclear. Trimming pared 6 bases from V and 2 bases from J, leaving 13 bases between. The CDR3 extends over 13 amino acids. From germline, CDR1 is DFQATT and CDR2 SNEGSKA (reference sequence). CDR3 residues: CSAPLNSQETQYF. The CDR3 DNA sequence: TGCAGTGCCCCTTTGAATTCACAAGAGACCCAGTACTTC.

The chain is built from TRBV12-3 or TRBV12-4 and TRBJ2-5; D uncertain. V was cut by 5 bases and J by 3 bases, with 19 bases left in between. The CDR3 length is 16 residues. CDR3 protein: CASSEMPPEPEETQYF. As DNA, the CDR3 is TGTGCCAGCAGTGAAATGCCCCCCGAGCCTGAAGAGACCCAGTACTTC.

This clonotype was detected only a few times. The chain uses TRBV24-1 and TRBJ2-2; possibly TRBD1 for D (7 bases). This CDR3 comprises 16 residues. In germline, CDR1 is KGHDR, CDR2 SFDVKD. The V end was cut by 10 bases, the J end by 3 bases, with 20 bases between. The CDR3 spells CATQVPGQRDTGELFF. The DNA for the CDR3 is TGTGCCACACAGGTTCCGGGACAGCGGGACACCGGGGAGCTGTTTTTT.

The table lists this clonotype with a count of one. V usage is TRBV4-3 and J usage is TRBJ2-3; D perhaps matches TRBD1 (5 bases). Germline assignment: CDR1 LGHNA and CDR2 YSLEER. V shed 3 bases and J shed 2 bases, with 12 bases lying between them. The CDR3 consists of 15 residues. The CDR3 sequence: CASSQWGAATDTQYF. The DNA of the CDR3 is TGCGCCAGCAGCCAGTGGGGCGCGGCCACAGATACGCAGTATTTT.

This clonotype was counted a few times. The chain employs TRBV12-3 or TRBV12-4 and TRBJ2-5, with 16 bases fitting TRBD2. V dropped 5 bases and J dropped 5; count of bases not matched to a gene: 8. The CDR3 has 17 residues. CDR3 sequence reads: CASSVGTSGRAWETQYF. CDR3 DNA: TGTGCCAGCAGTGTCGGGACTAGCGGGAGGGCCTGGGAGACCCAGTACTTC.

This clonotype was picked up a small number of times. V gene TRBV10-3 combines with J gene TRBJ2-3, with D possibly matching TRBD2 (5 bases). Germline V gene lookup returns CDR1 ENHRY and CDR2 SYGVKD. Trimming pared 5 bases from V and 2 bases from J, leaving 14 bases between. The CDR3 loop spans 15 amino acids. CDR3 residues: CAISKEGEPTDTQYF. CDR3 in DNA: TGTGCCATCAGTAAAGAGGGAGAACCCACAGATACGCAGTATTTT.

The V and J genes are TRBV5-1 and TRBJ2-3, with D maybe TRBD2 (6 bases). The CDR3 has 16 residues. Germline V gene lookup returns CDR1 SGHRS and CDR2 YFSETQ. Deletions cut 0 bases from V and 2 bases from J, with 13 bases between. The CDR3 region has the DNA TGCGCCAGCAGCTTGGAGTGGGAGGTCTTCACAGATACGCAGTATTTT. It translates to CASSLEWEVFTDTQYF.

The chain employs TRBV4-3 and TRBJ1-6; D is perhaps TRBD1 (5 bases). Germline V gives CDR1 LGHNA, CDR2 YSLEER. Trimming stripped 6 bases from V and 6 bases from J, with 12 bases between. The CDR3 contains 14 residues. The CDR3 spells CASSGVGVNSPLHF. For the CDR3, the DNA is TGCGCCAGCAGTGGAGTGGGGGTTAATTCACCCCTCCACTTT.

This clonotype has a handful of counts. The genes are TRBV29-1 and TRBJ1-2, with D perhaps matching TRBD1 (6 bases). The germline V gene encodes CDR1 SQVTM and CDR2 ANQGSEA. The CDR3 contains 11 residues. V lost 3 bases to trimming and J lost 6 bases, with 8 bases between them. Written as DNA, the CDR3 is TGCAGCGTTGATCCAGGGGATGGCTACACCTTC. This encodes CSVDPGDGYTF.

This clonotype came up a few times. This chain connects TRBV3-1 to TRBJ2-7; D may be TRBD1 or TRBD2 (5 bases each). Germline V gene lookup returns CDR1 LGHDT and CDR2 YNNKEL (reference sequence). This CDR3 spans 15 amino acids. The V end lost 3 bases, the J end lost 1 base, and 13 bases lay between the germline ends. CDR3 in DNA: TGTGCCAGCAGCCAGGGGGAGTATCGGTCCTACGAGCAGTACTTC. Translation gives CASSQGEYRSYEQYF.

This clonotype has a handful of counts. The chain links TRBV25-1 to TRBJ2-1; D is unresolved. CDR1 is MGHDK and CDR2 is SYGVNS in the germline V gene. The length of the CDR3 is 15 residues. Trimming stripped 1 base from V and 8 bases from J, with 15 bases between. Here the CDR3 DNA reads TGTGCCAGCAGTGAATTTCGGTCTCCCTGGGATGAGCAGTTCTTC. Translation: CASSEFRSPWDEQFF.

J is TRBJ2-2 and V is TRBV20-1, with 8 bases fitting TRBD2. Germline V gene lookup returns CDR1 DFQATT and CDR2 SNEGSKA (reference sequence). This CDR3 has 14 amino acids. J gave up 7 bases and V 3 bases, and 7 bases lay outside the gene matches. CDR3 DNA: TGCAGTGCTAGCGGGAGGGCCCGGATCGGGGAGCTGTTTTTT. Protein: CSASGRARIGELFF.

This clonotype was detected ten times or more. The V call is TRBV7-8, the J call TRBJ2-1, with D possibly being TRBD1 (5 bases). Looked up from germline, CDR1 is SGHVS and CDR2 is FQNEAQ. This CDR3 has 18 residues. V dropped 5 bases and J dropped 4 bases, with 24 bases sitting between them. CDR3 nucleotides: TGTGCCAGCAGCCCATCGGAAGGACACCTAATGGGATACAATGAGCAGTTCTTC. Protein: CASSPSEGHLMGYNEQFF.

This clonotype was picked up a small number of times. The chain uses TRBV28 and TRBJ2-4, with a tentative D call TRBD1 (5 bases). Trimming stripped 7 bases from V and 3 bases from J, with 10 bases between. Looked up from germline, CDR1 is MDHEN and CDR2 is SYDVKM. CDR3 size: 13 residues. CDR3 in amino acids: CASKSGIKNIQYF. CDR3 coding DNA: TGTGCCAGCAAGTCAGGGATCAAAAACATTCAGTACTTC.

This clonotype appeared a few times. The chain has TRBV20-1 and TRBJ2-1; tentatively, D is TRBD1 (5 bases). Per the germline V gene, CDR1 is DFQATT and CDR2 is SNEGSKA (reference sequence). The length of the CDR3 is 14 residues. V dropped 2 bases and J dropped 1 base, with 9 bases sitting between them. The CDR3 coding sequence is TGCAGTGCTAGACTCCAGGGATCCTACAATGAGCAGTTCTTC. Amino acid sequence: CSARLQGSYNEQFF.

Only one count was recorded for this clonotype. V gene TRBV9 combines with J gene TRBJ2-2; the D gene could be TRBD1 or TRBD2 (5 bases each). The CDR3 covers 14 residues. Per the germline V gene, CDR1 is SGDLS and CDR2 is YYNGEE. Trimming left V 6 bases short and J 2 bases short, with 11 bases between. CDR3 in DNA: TGTGCCAGCATGCTGGGGGTCAACACCGGGGAGCTGTTTTTT. Its translation: CASMLGVNTGELFF.

This clonotype was found a few times. J is TRBJ2-7 and V is TRBV9; 10 bases align to TRBD2. Trimming at V came to 0 bases and at J to 5 bases, leaving 5 bases not matched to a gene. Germline-derived CDR1 and CDR2 are SGDLS and YYNGEE. This CDR3 is built from 15 residues. The CDR3 sequence is CASSVAAGGPHEQYF. CDR3 sequence (DNA): TGTGCCAGCAGCGTAGCAGCGGGAGGGCCCCACGAGCAGTACTTC.

V is TRBV6-5 and J is TRBJ1-2; the match to TRBD1 covers 8 bases. The V gene's germline CDR1 is MNHEY and CDR2 SVGAGI. The J segment lost 5 bases and the V segment lost 2 bases, leaving 4 bases of the junction unmatched. CDR3 size: 14 residues. The CDR3: CASSYLDRAYGYTF. DNA of the CDR3: TGTGCCAGCAGTTACCTGGACAGGGCTTATGGCTACACCTTC.